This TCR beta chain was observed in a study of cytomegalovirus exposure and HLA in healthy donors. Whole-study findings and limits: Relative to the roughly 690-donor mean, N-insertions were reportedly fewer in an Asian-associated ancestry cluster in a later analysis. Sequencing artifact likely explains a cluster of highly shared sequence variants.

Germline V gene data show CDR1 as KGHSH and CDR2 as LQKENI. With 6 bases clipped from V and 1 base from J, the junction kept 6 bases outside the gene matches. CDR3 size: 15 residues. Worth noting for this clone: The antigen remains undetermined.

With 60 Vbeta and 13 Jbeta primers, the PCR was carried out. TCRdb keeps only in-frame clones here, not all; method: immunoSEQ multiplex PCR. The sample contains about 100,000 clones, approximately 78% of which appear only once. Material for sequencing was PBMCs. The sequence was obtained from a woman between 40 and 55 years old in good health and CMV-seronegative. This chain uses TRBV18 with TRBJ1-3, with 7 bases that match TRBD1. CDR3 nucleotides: TGTGCCAGCTCCTCGGAGGGGGCGTCTGGAAACACCATATATTTT. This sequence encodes CASSSEGASGNTIYF.